Below, one T cell receptor beta chain is given with its context. Its antigen is still unknown. Germline V gene sequence: CDR1 MNHNS, CDR2 SASEGT. The CDR3 is 14 amino acids. The V and J ends lost 2 bases and 7 bases respectively, with 9 bases between them. The data originate from a study of T cell responses to AZD1222 COVID-19 vaccine. Notes on the study in general: Close to half of spike-specific TCRs reportedly recognize unmutated variant regions. Without day 14 samples, only post-peak T cell repertoires were studied. The study found vaccine-associated CD4 TCRs spanning spike, dominant at 160-218 and 743-854. Clonal diversity was possibly underestimated, and white British individuals and females predominated among donors.

Assay: immunoSEQ multiplex PCR; the TCRdb copy retains only in-frame clones and omits some. The repertoire includes about 96,000 clones, under 95% of them detected once, and 4% to 6% sits in the top ten. This specimen consisted of peripheral blood, obtained on day 0 of MenACWY control vaccination. The receptor was derived from an adult in good health. The chain has TRBV6-1 and TRBJ1-6; D unclear. The CDR3 nucleotides are TGTGCCAGCAGTGAACGGGAGGGCAATTCACCCCTCCACTTT. This encodes CASSEREGNSPLHF.